The rows below give T cell receptor beta chains drawn from one sample of a study of immune characterization of retroperitoneal liposarcoma. MiXCR, applied by TCRdb to the PCR reads, yields one record per CDR3 protein. The sample lists under 11,000 distinct CDR3 sequences, 22% seen once, with 8% to 9% in the top ten. Specimen: blood. All receptors come from a female donor with retroperitoneal liposarcoma. The CDR3 runs from the conserved cysteine through the conserved F or W. The D gene is left open where the match is weak. A clone size is listed for some rows: how often the clone was seen (once, few, many), or a class if it is expanded.

few	NA	TRBV5-6	TRBJ2-1	CASSLGVGSHGEQFF	TGTGCCAGCAGCTTGGGGGTCGGGAGTCATGGTGAGCAGTTCTTC
medium-sized	TRBD2	TRBV27	TRBJ2-3	CASKSGTSGPHPADTQYF	TGTGCCAGCAAAAGTGGGACTAGCGGGCCTCACCCCGCGGATACGCAGTATTTT
NA	NA	TRBV4-1	TRBJ2-2	CASSQGPRMNRNTGELFF	TGCGCCAGCAGCCAAGGGCCCAGGATGAACAGGAACACCGGGGAGCTGTTTTTT
few	NA	TRBV6-6	TRBJ2-2	CASSYGQGDGELFF	TGTGCCAGCAGTTACGGCCAGGGCGACGGGGAGCTGTTTTTT
medium-sized	NA	TRBV12-3/TRBV12-4	TRBJ2-2	CASRYTGTGELFF	TGTGCCAGCAGGTACACAGGGACCGGGGAGCTGTTTTTT
many	TRBD2	TRBV27	TRBJ2-1	CASSFYHRKTPGLAGGLDTYEQFF	TGTGCCAGCTCTTTTTATCACAGAAAAACGCCGGGACTAGCGGGAGGGCTTGACACCTACGAGCAGTTCTTC
medium-sized	TRBD2	TRBV7-2	TRBJ2-2	CASSLGLAAGELFF	TGTGCCAGCAGCTTAGGCCTAGCGGCCGGGGAGCTGTTTTTT
few	TRBD1	TRBV4-1	TRBJ2-3	CASSQTGTGIGAGVVDTQYF	TGCGCCAGCAGCCAAACCGGGACAGGGATAGGCGCGGGAGTTGTAGATACGCAGTATTTT
NA	TRBD2	TRBV20-1	TRBJ2-1	CSARDPLAGSEQFF	TGCAGTGCTAGAGATCCACTAGCGGGAAGTGAGCAGTTCTTC
NA	NA	TRBV6-1	TRBJ1-2	CASSEAVGKGGYTF	TGTGCCAGCAGTGAAGCAGTGGGTAAAGGAGGCTACACCTTC
NA	NA	TRBV25-1	TRBJ1-1	CASSDAGSGEAFF	TGTGCCAGCAGTGATGCGGGTAGTGGTGAAGCTTTCTTT
many	NA	TRBV27	TRBJ2-1	CASSFDLYNEQFF	TGTGCCAGCAGTTTCGACTTATACAATGAGCAGTTCTTC
many	TRBD2	TRBV5-4	TRBJ2-1	CASSLRLAGLNEQFF	TGTGCCAGCAGCTTGCGACTAGCGGGACTCAATGAGCAGTTCTTC
few	TRBD1	TRBV6-1	TRBJ2-1	CASSEAQTGGQETQFF	TGTGCCAGCAGTGAAGCCCAGACAGGGGGCCAAGAGACCCAGTTCTTC
NA	NA	TRBV5-4	TRBJ2-5	CASSPLGGPTKETQYF	TGTGCCAGCAGCCCCCTGGGGGGACCGACCAAAGAGACCCAGTACTTC
few	NA	TRBV6-1	TRBJ2-3	CASSEGGGGKDTQYF	TGTGCCAGCAGTGAAGGGGGAGGGGGTAAGGATACGCAGTATTTT
NA	NA	TRBV20-1	TRBJ2-5	CSASPYNQETQYF	TGCAGTGCTAGTCCGTACAACCAAGAGACCCAGTACTTC
once	TRBD1	TRBV11-2	TRBJ1-3	CASRPIGTGHSPSSGNTIYF	TGTGCCAGCAGACCGATCGGGACAGGGCATTCCCCGAGCTCTGGAAACACCATATATTTT
few	NA	TRBV12-3/TRBV12-4	TRBJ1-1	CASSQVGATDRSHPEAFF	TGTGCCAGCAGCCAGGTAGGGGCGACGGACAGAAGTCATCCTGAAGCTTTCTTT
medium-sized	TRBD2	TRBV6-1	TRBJ2-3	CASSLGGGAESVSTDTQYF	TGTGCCAGCAGTTTGGGCGGGGGAGCGGAGTCGGTTAGCACAGATACGCAGTATTTT
medium-sized	TRBD2	TRBV12-3/TRBV12-4	TRBJ2-1	CASSGGDARDEQFF	TGTGCCAGCAGTGGGGGGGACGCCCGAGATGAGCAGTTCTTC
few	NA	TRBV11-3	TRBJ2-1	CAIQERRRVNHNEQFF	TGTGCCATCCAGGAACGGCGGAGGGTTAATCACAATGAGCAGTTCTTC
many	TRBD2	TRBV7-2	TRBJ2-2	CASIPLRRASGRPNTGELFF	TGTGCCAGCATCCCCCTCCGCAGGGCTAGCGGGAGACCGAACACCGGGGAGCTGTTTTTT
few	NA	TRBV6-5	TRBJ2-1	CASSYGGDNEQFF	TGTGCCAGCAGTTACGGCGGAGACAATGAGCAGTTCTTC
NA	NA	TRBV27	TRBJ2-1	CATASGEQSYNEQFF	TGTGCCACCGCCTCGGGGGAGCAGTCCTACAATGAGCAGTTCTTC
medium-sized	TRBD1	TRBV11-1	TRBJ2-3	CASSWGQGSTDTQYF	TGTGCCAGCAGCTGGGGACAGGGGTCCACAGATACGCAGTATTTT
few	NA	TRBV4-1	TRBJ1-5	CASSQGLFGLSRGNQPQHF	TGCGCCAGCAGCCAAGGTCTTTTTGGTCTTTCGAGGGGCAATCAGCCCCAGCATTTT
many	NA	TRBV4-1	TRBJ2-1	CASSQDVGNYNEQFF	TGCGCCAGCAGCCAAGATGTGGGAAACTACAATGAGCAGTTCTTC
medium-sized	TRBD2	TRBV6-1	TRBJ2-3	CASVRVAGALQSTDTQYF	TGTGCCAGCGTCAGAGTAGCGGGAGCCCTTCAGAGCACAGATACGCAGTATTTT
large	NA	TRBV25-1	TRBJ2-3	CASSDPGRTDTQYF	TGTGCCAGCAGTGACCCGGGGAGGACAGATACGCAGTATTTT
NA	TRBD1	TRBV5-1	TRBJ2-1	CASSSDRGQPF	TGCGCCAGCAGCTCCGACCGGGGACAGCCCTTC
few	NA	TRBV6-1	TRBJ2-3	CASSVSSTDTQYF	TGTGCCAGCAGTGTGAGCAGCACAGATACGCAGTATTTT
many	NA	TRBV6-1	TRBJ2-3	CATLGTDTQYF	TGTGCCACCCTGGGGACAGATACGCAGTATTTT
NA	NA	TRBV27	TRBJ2-1	CASSLTSLDNEQFF	TGTGCCAGCAGTTTAACCTCTCTTGACAATGAGCAGTTCTTC
NA	TRBD2	TRBV6-5	TRBJ2-7	CASSPGPGGLYEQYF	TGTGCCAGCAGCCCTGGCCCGGGAGGCCTCTACGAGCAGTACTTC
many	NA	TRBV5-1	TRBJ1-2	CASSLADQTYGYTF	TGCGCCAGCAGCTTGGCAGACCAGACCTATGGCTACACCTTC
medium-sized	TRBD1	TRBV28	TRBJ2-7	CASSTTGTGLMEQYF	TGTGCCAGCAGCACTACCGGGACAGGGTTGATGGAGCAGTACTTC
few	NA	TRBV6-1	TRBJ2-5	CASSWAVNNEQYF	TGTGCCAGCAGTTGGGCCGTTAACAATGAGCAGTACTTC
medium-sized	NA	TRBV6-1	TRBJ2-5	CASSVGSGQETQYF	TGTGCCAGCAGTGTAGGGTCAGGCCAAGAGACCCAGTACTTC
NA	NA	TRBV7-2	TRBJ2-1	CASSLAGSSYEQFF	TGTGCCAGCAGCTTAGCAGGGAGCTCCTACGAGCAGTTCTTC
many	NA	TRBV11-2	TRBJ2-3	CASSSYPTGPTDTQYF	TGTGCCAGCAGCTCATATCCTACGGGGCCCACAGATACGCAGTATTTT
NA	NA	TRBV11-2	TRBJ2-2	CASSLVGLLNTGELFF	TGTGCCAGCAGCTTAGTTGGGCTCCTTAACACCGGGGAGCTGTTTTTT
medium-sized	TRBD2	TRBV6-6	TRBJ2-3	CASSSLAGAGTDTQYF	TGTGCCAGCAGTTCTCTAGCGGGAGCGGGCACAGATACGCAGTATTTT
NA	NA	TRBV12-5	TRBJ1-1	CASGLGTPITEAFF	TGTGCTAGTGGTTTGGGGACGCCTATAACTGAAGCTTTCTTT
medium-sized	TRBD2	TRBV27	TRBJ2-1	CASSLNRLAHEQFF	TGTGCCAGCAGTTTAAACCGACTAGCCCATGAGCAGTTCTTC
medium-sized	TRBD2	TRBV6-1	TRBJ2-5	CASSDGGSDETQYF	TGTGCCAGCAGTGACGGCGGGAGCGACGAGACCCAGTACTTC
few	TRBD2	TRBV6-4	TRBJ2-3	CASSDLAGGPTDTQYF	TGTGCCAGCAGTGACTTAGCGGGAGGGCCCACAGATACGCAGTATTTT
medium-sized	TRBD2	TRBV12-3/TRBV12-4	TRBJ2-1	CASSRTSWEQFF	TGTGCCAGCAGCCGGACTAGCTGGGAGCAGTTCTTC
many	NA	TRBV11-3	TRBJ2-7	CASSFLSINEQYF	TGTGCCAGCAGCTTCCTTAGCATTAACGAGCAGTACTTC